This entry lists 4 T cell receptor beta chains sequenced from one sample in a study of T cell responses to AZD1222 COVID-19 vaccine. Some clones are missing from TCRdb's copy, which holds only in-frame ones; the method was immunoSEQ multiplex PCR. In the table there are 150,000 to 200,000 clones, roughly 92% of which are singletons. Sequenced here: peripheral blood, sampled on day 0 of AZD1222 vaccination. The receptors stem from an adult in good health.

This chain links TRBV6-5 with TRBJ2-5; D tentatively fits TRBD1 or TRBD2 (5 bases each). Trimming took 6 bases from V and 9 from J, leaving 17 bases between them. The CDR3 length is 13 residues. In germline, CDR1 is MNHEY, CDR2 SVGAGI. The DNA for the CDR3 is TGTGCCAGCAGCACCAACGGGGTAGGGGCCCAGTACTTC. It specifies CASSTNGVGAQYF.

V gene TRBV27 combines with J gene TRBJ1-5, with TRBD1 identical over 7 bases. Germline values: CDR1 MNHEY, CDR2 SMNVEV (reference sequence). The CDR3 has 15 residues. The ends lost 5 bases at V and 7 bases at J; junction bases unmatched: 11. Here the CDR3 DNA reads TGTGCCAGCAGTGATCAGGGGGTCTCTAGCCAGCCCCAGCATTTT. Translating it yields CASSDQGVSSQPQHF.

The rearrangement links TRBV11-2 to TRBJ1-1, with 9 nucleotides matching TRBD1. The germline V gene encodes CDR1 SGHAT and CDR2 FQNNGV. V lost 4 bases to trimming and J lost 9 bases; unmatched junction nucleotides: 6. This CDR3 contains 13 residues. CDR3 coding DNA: TGTGCCAGCAGCTCCGGACAGGGGTGGAAAGCTTTCTTT. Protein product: CASSSGQGWKAFF.

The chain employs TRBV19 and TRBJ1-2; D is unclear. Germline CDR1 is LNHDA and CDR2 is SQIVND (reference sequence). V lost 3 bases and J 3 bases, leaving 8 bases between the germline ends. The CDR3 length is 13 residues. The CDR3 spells CASSIWEDYGYTF. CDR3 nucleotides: TGTGCCAGTAGTATTTGGGAGGACTATGGCTACACCTTC.